This TCR beta chain appears in the sequencing data of a study of beta chain features in type 1 diabetes. The CDR3 runs to 13 residues. V dropped 7 bases and J dropped 3 bases, with 13 bases sitting between them. Germline V gives CDR1 KGHSH, CDR2 LQKENI. Expressed TCRB transcripts were sequenced because the entire RNA isolate underwent reverse transcription. Assay: immunoSEQ multiplex PCR; the TCRdb copy retains only in-frame clones and omits some. The data show about 370,000 clones, with roughly a tenth seen just once and 0.45% to 0.65% held by the top ten. Study-wide findings and caveats: There was a moderate but significant shortening of TCRB CDR3s in all four CD4+ subsets of Type 1 diabetes patients.

To note about this clone: No antigen is known for it.

This TCR derives from a man aged 25-45 years with type 1 diabetes. The chain recombines TRBV18 with TRBJ2-7; possible D gene TRBD2, 6 bases. Sequenced: central memory CD4+ T cells from blood. The CDR3 sequence: CASCPGLDYEQYF. Written as DNA, the CDR3 is TGTGCCAGCTGCCCGGGACTCGACTACGAGCAGTACTTC.